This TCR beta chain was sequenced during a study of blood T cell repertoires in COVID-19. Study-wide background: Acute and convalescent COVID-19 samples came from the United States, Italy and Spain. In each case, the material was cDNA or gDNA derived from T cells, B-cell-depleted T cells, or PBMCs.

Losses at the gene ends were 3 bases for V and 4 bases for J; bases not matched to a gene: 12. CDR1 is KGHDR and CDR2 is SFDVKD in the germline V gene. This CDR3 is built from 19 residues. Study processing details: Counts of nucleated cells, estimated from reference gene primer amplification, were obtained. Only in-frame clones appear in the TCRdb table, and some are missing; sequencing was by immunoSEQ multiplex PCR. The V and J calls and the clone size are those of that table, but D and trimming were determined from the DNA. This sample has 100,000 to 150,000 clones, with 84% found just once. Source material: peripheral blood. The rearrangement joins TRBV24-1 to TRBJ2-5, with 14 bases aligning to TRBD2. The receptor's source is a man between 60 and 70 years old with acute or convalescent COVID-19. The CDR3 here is CATSDPGRAGTSGRETQYF. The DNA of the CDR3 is TGTGCCACCAGTGATCCGGGTAGGGCCGGGACTAGCGGGAGAGAGACCCAGTACTTC.